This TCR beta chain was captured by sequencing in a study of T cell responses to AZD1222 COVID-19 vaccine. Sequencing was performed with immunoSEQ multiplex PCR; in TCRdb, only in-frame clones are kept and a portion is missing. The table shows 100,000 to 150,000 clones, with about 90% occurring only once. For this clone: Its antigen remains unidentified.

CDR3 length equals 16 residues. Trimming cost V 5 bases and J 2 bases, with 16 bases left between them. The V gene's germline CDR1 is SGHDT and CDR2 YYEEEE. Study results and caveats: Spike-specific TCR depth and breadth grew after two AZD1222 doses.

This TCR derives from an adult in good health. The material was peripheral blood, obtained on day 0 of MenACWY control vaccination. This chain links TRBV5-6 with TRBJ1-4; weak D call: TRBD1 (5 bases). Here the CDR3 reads CASRLYDSLTNEKLFF. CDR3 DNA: TGTGCCAGCAGACTTTATGACAGCCTGACTAATGAAAAACTGTTTTTT.